This is a list of T cell receptor beta chains from one sample in a study of cytomegalovirus exposure and HLA in healthy donors. Only in-frame clones appear in the TCRdb table, and some are missing; sequencing was by immunoSEQ multiplex PCR. The table includes roughly 130,000 clones, approximately 70% detected once. Sequencing used PBMCs. These receptors were taken from a woman aged 35 to 49 in good health and CMV-seronegative. Both conserved end residues are part of each CDR3. Fields, in order: J gene, V gene, clone size, D gene, CDR3 DNA, CDR3 protein. D genes are given only for firm matches. Not every row has a clone size; where given, it reads once, few, many or a size class.

TRBJ2-1 | TRBV7-3 | NA | TRBD2 | TGTGCCAGCAGCCTAGGACTAGCGGGGACTGAGCAGTTCTTC | CASSLGLAGTEQFF
TRBJ2-7 | TRBV6-1 | NA | TRBD1 | TGTGCCAGCAGTCCCGGGACAGCGAGCTCCTACGAGCAGTACTTC | CASSPGTASSYEQYF
TRBJ2-2 | TRBV2 | NA | NA | TGTGCCAGCACCCTACGGGATATCACCGGGGAGCTGTTTTTT | CASTLRDITGELFF
TRBJ1-5 | TRBV19 | few | NA | TGTGCCAGTACCATACAGGCTGGAAGCAATCAGCCCCAGCATTTT | CASTIQAGSNQPQHF
TRBJ2-1 | TRBV13 | NA | TRBD2 | TGTGCCAGCAGCGGGACTAGCGGGGGGGCCGATGAGCAGTTCTTC | CASSGTSGGADEQFF
TRBJ2-3 | TRBV13 | NA | TRBD2 | TGTGCCAGCAGCCCCCAGCGGGGTGGAAACACAGATACGCAGTATTTT | CASSPQRGGNTDTQYF
TRBJ1-4 | TRBV5-5 | few | NA | TGTGCCAGCAGCCCCGGTTCGATACAGGGTGGACTGTTTTTT | CASSPGSIQGGLFF
TRBJ1-6 | TRBV6-1 | once | NA | TGTGCCAGCAGTGATCGGGGGACTTATTCACCCCCCCACTTT | CASSDRGTYSPPHF
TRBJ1-6 | TRBV28 | NA | NA | TGTGCCAGCAGTTCCGACCTCGACAGGTGGGAAGATTCACCCCTCCACTTT | CASSSDLDRWEDSPLHF
TRBJ2-3 | TRBV7-2 | NA | NA | TGTGCCAGCAGCTTAGTGGGCGGGGGCAGCACAGATACGCAGTATTTT | CASSLVGGGSTDTQYF
TRBJ2-2 | TRBV10-1 | NA | NA | TGCGCCAGCAGTAATCAACGGACAGGGAGGGTCCTTCAGCTGTTTTTT | CASSNQRTGRVLQLFF
TRBJ1-4 | TRBV5-1 | NA | NA | TGCGCCAGCAGCAGGGACAATAATGAAAAACTGTTTTTT | CASSRDNNEKLFF
TRBJ1-1 | TRBV5-4 | NA | NA | TGTGCCAGCAGCCCCCGGAGGGGGGGGCGGACTGAAGCTTTCTTT | CASSPRRGGRTEAFF
TRBJ1-6 | TRBV18 | once | NA | TGTGCCAGCTCACCGCCAGGTTATAATTCACCCCTCCACTTT | CASSPPGYNSPLHF
TRBJ2-5 | TRBV6-5 | NA | NA | TGTGCCAGCAGTTACACAGACACCCGTGGGGAGACCCAGTACTTC | CASSYTDTRGETQYF
TRBJ2-2 | TRBV6-1 | NA | TRBD2 | TGTGCCAGCAGTGAAGGGTTGGTAGCGGGGGCGGTCGGGGAGCTGTTTTTT | CASSEGLVAGAVGELFF
TRBJ2-5 | TRBV6-1 | NA | TRBD2 | TGTGCCAGCAGTCAAGCGGGGGGGTGGGAGACCCAGTACTTC | CASSQAGGWETQYF
TRBJ1-2 | TRBV9 | NA | TRBD1 | TGTGCCAGCAGCCCCGAGGCTCGGGACAGCGGGCGCTACACCTTC | CASSPEARDSGRYTF
TRBJ2-1 | TRBV19 | NA | NA | TGTGCCAGTAACCCCCGGCGGCTGGGGGGATACAATGAGCAGTTCTTC | CASNPRRLGGYNEQFF
TRBJ2-3 | TRBV5-1 | NA | TRBD2 | TGCGCCAGCAGCTTGGATACTAGCGGTTCTAATACGCAGTATTTT | CASSLDTSGSNTQYF
TRBJ2-5 | TRBV7-9 | NA | TRBD1 | TGTGCCAGCAGCTTAGTTAGGACAGGGACGGAGACCCAGTACTTC | CASSLVRTGTETQYF
TRBJ1-1 | TRBV10-3 | NA | TRBD1 | TGTGCCATCAGTGAGCGGACAGGATTCGAGGACACTGAAGCTTTCTTT | CAISERTGFEDTEAFF
TRBJ1-5 | TRBV14 | NA | TRBD1 | TGTGCCAGCAGCCCGTGGGCGGACAGGCCGACCGACCCTTGGAGCAATCAGCCCCAGCATTTT | CASSPWADRPTDPWSNQPQHF
TRBJ1-2 | TRBV5-1 | once | NA | TGCGCCAGCAGCCCCCGGGACACAGCTAATGGCTACACCTTC | CASSPRDTANGYTF
TRBJ2-1 | TRBV7-7 | few | NA | TGTGCTAGCAGCACAGGACGGAGCAGGGACAATGAGCAGTTCTTC | CASSTGRSRDNEQFF
TRBJ2-5 | TRBV7-2 | few | NA | TGTGCCAGCAGCTTAGCGTTCGGGCAAGAGACCCAGTACTTC | CASSLAFGQETQYF
TRBJ1-5 | TRBV5-5 | NA | TRBD1 | TGTGCCAGCAGCCCGTCCCGGGACAGGGTTGAGGCTCATCAGCCCCAGCATTTT | CASSPSRDRVEAHQPQHF
TRBJ2-2 | TRBV11-3 | NA | TRBD2 | TGTGCCAGCAGCTCTAGCGGAACCACCGGGGAGCTGTTTTTT | CASSSSGTTGELFF
TRBJ1-4 | TRBV7-9 | many | NA | TGTGCCAGCAGCCCCGGGGGGCTAAATGAAAAACTGTTTTTT | CASSPGGLNEKLFF